One and the same sample provided the 14 T cell receptor beta chains below, sequenced in a study of T cells in Graves' hyperthyroidism and ophthalmopathy. There were TCR beta CDR3 regions amplified from RNA transcripts. TCR CDR3 underwent first-round RT-PCR with the HTBI primer set. TCRdb fed the multiplex PCR reads into MiXCR, producing one record per CDR3 protein. The sample consists of about 610,000 distinct CDR3 sequences, approximately 15% of them appearing once. What was sequenced was blood. All receptors derive from a woman aged 40-49 years with Graves' ophthalmopathy.

This clonotype was observed many times. The chain couples TRBV20-1 to TRBJ2-7, with 8 bases matching TRBD1. Germline CDR1 is DFQATT and CDR2 is SNEGSKA (reference sequence). J was trimmed by 6 bases and V by 2 bases; bases with no gene match: 9. This CDR3 has 14 residues. The CDR3 nucleotides read TGCAGTGCTAGACCGACAGGGGCTGGCTCCGAGCAGTACTTC. Its protein is CSARPTGAGSEQYF.

The V call is TRBV30, the J call TRBJ2-7; 12 bases agree with TRBD2. There are 16 residues in the CDR3. The germline gives CDR1 GTSNPN, CDR2 SVGIG (reference sequence). J lost 3 bases, V lost 1 base, and 7 bases had no gene match. CDR3 residues: CAWSGLAGDPRYEQYF. CDR3 coding DNA: TGTGCCTGGAGTGGACTAGCGGGAGACCCTCGCTACGAGCAGTACTTC.

This clonotype was picked up a small number of times. The V and J genes are TRBV18 and TRBJ2-2; weak D call: TRBD2 (6 bases). V was clipped by 2 bases and J by 1 base, with 11 bases between them. The germline V gene has CDR1 KGHSH and CDR2 LQKENI. This CDR3 spans 16 amino acids. This CDR3 reads CASSPRRLGNTGELFF. DNA for the CDR3: TGTGCCAGCTCACCAAGGAGACTAGGGAACACCGGGGAGCTGTTTTTT. Drawing the rest from reference TRBV18 and TRBJ2-2, the complete variable domain is NAGVMQNPRHLVRRRGQEARLRCSPMKGHSHVYWYRQLPEEGLKFMVYLQKENIIDESGMPKERFSAEFPKEGPSILRIQQVVRGDSAAYFCASSPRRLGNTGELFFGEGSRLTVL.

This clonotype was observed a few times. This chain joins TRBV12-3 or TRBV12-4 and TRBJ2-7; D is uncertain. The CDR3 contains 13 residues. Trimming shortened V by 7 bases and J by 0 bases, and 10 bases separated the two germline ends. The CDR3 reads CASTLRNSYEQYF. The CDR3 DNA reads TGTGCCAGCACCCTAAGAAACTCCTACGAGCAGTACTTC.

Ten or more counts support this clonotype. The chain joins TRBV25-1 to TRBJ2-5; D is uncertain. The CDR3 loop spans 14 amino acids. The V end was cut by 4 bases, the J end by 3 bases, with 12 bases between. Germline CDR1 MGHDK, CDR2 SYGVNS. The CDR3 loop is CASSVPESKETQYF. CDR3 coding DNA: TGTGCCAGCAGTGTCCCTGAGTCGAAAGAGACCCAGTACTTC.

This clonotype was observed at least ten times. This sequence joins TRBV6-1 and TRBJ1-5, with no clear D. The CDR3 sequence is 14 residues long. V shed 8 bases and J shed 1 base, with 12 bases lying between them. CDR1 MNHNS and CDR2 SASEGT come from the germline V gene. CDR3 protein: CASRPEESNQPQHF. The CDR3 DNA reads TGTGCCAGCCGTCCAGAGGAGAGCAATCAGCCCCAGCATTTT.

This clonotype was picked up many times. The J gene is TRBJ2-7, the V gene TRBV28; tentative D call: TRBD1 (5 bases). The CDR3 sequence is 18 residues long. V dropped 7 bases and J dropped 2 bases, with 27 bases sitting between them. CDR1 and CDR2 (germline): MDHEN, SYDVKM. CDR3 in DNA: TGTGCCAGCATGGAGATGAGAACAGCCAATCCAGGGCCCTACGAGCAGTACTTC. It encodes CASMEMRTANPGPYEQYF.

This clonotype occurred many times. The chain has TRBV2 and TRBJ1-2, with 9 bases aligning to TRBD1. Germline loops: CDR1 SNHLY, CDR2 FYNNEI. The CDR3 has 13 residues. V shed 5 bases, J shed 7 bases, and the junction held 5 bases outside the gene matches. CDR3 loop: CASSSGTGFGYTF. Here the CDR3 DNA reads TGTGCCAGCAGTTCTGGGACAGGGTTTGGCTACACCTTC.

As for this clonotype: This sequence may be a read error, since a much larger clone differs from it by one base. This sequence joins TRBV6-5 and TRBJ2-7; the match to TRBD2 covers 10 bases. Unmatched junction bases numbered 4, after V lost 2 bases and J lost 3 bases. From germline, CDR1 is MNHEY and CDR2 SVGAGI. The CDR3 has 15 residues. The DNA of the CDR3 is TGTGCCAGCAGTTACCGGGCTAGCGGGAGCTACGAGCAGTACTTC. As protein: CASSYRASGSYEQYF.

This clonotype has ten or more counts. This sequence joins TRBV28 and TRBJ1-5, with D tentatively TRBD1 (5 bases). CDR1 is MDHEN and CDR2 is SYDVKM in the germline V gene. Trimming shortened V by 5 bases and J by 7 bases, and 15 bases separated the two germline ends. This CDR3 contains 14 residues. For the CDR3, the DNA is TGTGCCAGCAGTCTAAGAACCGACAGCCAGCCCCAGCATTTT. Translated, it gives CASSLRTDSQPQHF.

This clonotype has at least ten counts. This chain connects TRBV7-3 to TRBJ2-5; D ambiguous. Germline CDR1 reads SGHTA; CDR2 reads FQGTGA. V was pared by 3 bases and J by 5 bases, with 16 bases between. This CDR3 spans 15 amino acids. The CDR3 nucleotides are TGTGCCAGCAGCTTGGTGCCTCTGGGTCTGGAGACCCAGTACTTC. Its translation: CASSLVPLGLETQYF.

This clonotype was observed many times. The CDR3: CAWSVVNEQYF. The CDR3 bases are TGTGCCTGGAGTGTTGTGAACGAGCAGTACTTC. The chain is built from TRBV30 and TRBJ2-7; D call uncertain. In germline, CDR1 is GTSNPN, CDR2 SVGIG (reference sequence). CDR3 length: 11 amino acids. Trimming took off 0 bases at V and 5 bases at J, with 5 bases between the two ends.

The rearrangement joins TRBV19 to TRBJ2-3, with 11 bases aligning to TRBD2. V shed 5 bases and J 2 bases; nucleotides not matched to a gene: 9. CDR1 and CDR2 from the germline V gene are LNHDA and SQIVND (reference sequence). The CDR3 has 17 residues. Here the CDR3 reads CASSPRLAGLFTDTQYF. As DNA, the CDR3 is TGTGCCAGTAGTCCCCGACTAGCGGGATTATTCACAGATACGCAGTATTTT.

This clonotype came up a few times. The gene calls are TRBV11-2 and TRBJ2-7, with 14 bases identical to TRBD2. Germline V gives CDR1 SGHAT, CDR2 FQNNGV. V was clipped by 2 bases and J by 6 bases; unmatched bases: 3. The CDR3 runs 15 residues. CDR3 bases: TGTGCCAGCAGCTTACAGGGACTAGCGGGAGTCGAGCAGTACTTC. Amino acids: CASSLQGLAGVEQYF.